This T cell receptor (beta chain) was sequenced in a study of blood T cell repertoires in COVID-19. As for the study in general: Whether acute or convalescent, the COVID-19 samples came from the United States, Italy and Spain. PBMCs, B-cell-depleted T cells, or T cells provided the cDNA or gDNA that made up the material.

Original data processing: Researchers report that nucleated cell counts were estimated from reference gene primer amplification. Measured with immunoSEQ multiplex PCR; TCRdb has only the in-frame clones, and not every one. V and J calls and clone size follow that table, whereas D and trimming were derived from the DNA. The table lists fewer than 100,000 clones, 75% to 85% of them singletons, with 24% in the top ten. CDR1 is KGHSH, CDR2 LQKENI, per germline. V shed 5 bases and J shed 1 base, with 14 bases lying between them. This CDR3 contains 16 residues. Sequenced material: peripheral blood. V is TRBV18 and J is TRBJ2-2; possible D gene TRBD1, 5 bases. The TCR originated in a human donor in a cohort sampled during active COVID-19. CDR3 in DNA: TGTGCCAGCTCAGCCCTGACAGTTAGGAACACCGGGGAGCTGTTTTTT. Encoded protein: CASSALTVRNTGELFF.